The 18 T cell receptor beta chains below come from one sample, sequenced in a study of OX40 agonist ivuxolimab in advanced cancers. The repertoire was sequenced with immunoSEQ multiplex PCR; TCRdb's copy has only in-frame clones and lacks some. The sample has about 47,000 clones, 84% seen once. This material consisted of CD4+ or CD8+ T cells sorted from blood, taken in a trial of the OX40 agonist ivuxolimab. These receptors came from an adult with an advanced solid tumor such as melanoma, head and neck, liver or kidney cancer.

The chain recombines TRBV4-3 with TRBJ2-4, with D unclear. Germline-derived CDR1 and CDR2 are LGHNA and YSLEER. The CDR3 length is 13 residues. Trimming left V 4 bases short and J 0 bases short, with 4 bases between. DNA for the CDR3: TGCGCCAGCAGCCTTGGAGCCAAAAACATTCAGTACTTC. This encodes CASSLGAKNIQYF.

The V and J genes are TRBV19 and TRBJ2-2; D is perhaps TRBD2 (5 bases). Germline assignment: CDR1 LNHDA and CDR2 SQIVND (reference sequence). Between the trimmed V and J ends, which lost 4 bases and 4 bases, there was a span of 13 bases. This CDR3 comprises 15 residues. The CDR3 spells CASSTTRLSTGELFF. In DNA form, the CDR3 reads TGTGCCAGTAGTACCACTAGGCTGAGCACCGGGGAGCTGTTTTTT.

The chain combines TRBV5-4 with TRBJ1-4; TRBD1 matches at 7 bases. J gave up 7 bases and V 5 bases, and 8 bases lay outside the gene matches. Looked up from germline, CDR1 is SGHNT and CDR2 is YYREEE (reference sequence). The CDR3 runs 14 residues. CDR3 sequence: CASRETGSGEKLFF. CDR3 DNA sequence: TGTGCCAGCAGGGAGACAGGGTCGGGTGAAAAACTGTTTTTT. The full variable domain, rest sourced from reference TRBV5-4 and TRBJ1-4, is ETGVTQSPTHLIKTRGQQVTLRCSSQSGHNTVSWYQQALGQGPQFIFQYYREEENGRGNFPPRFSGLQFPNYSSELNVNALELDDSALYLCASRETGSGEKLFFGSGTQLSVL.

The chain is built from TRBV6-5 and TRBJ2-1; 9 bases map to TRBD2. V shed 2 bases and J 6 bases; nucleotides not matched to a gene: 5. The germline V gene encodes CDR1 MNHEY and CDR2 SVGAGI. This CDR3 comprises 15 residues. CDR3 sequence (DNA): TGTGCCAGCAGTTACGGGGGACTAGCTTTCAATGAGCAGTTCTTC. Amino acid sequence: CASSYGGLAFNEQFF.

This chain uses TRBV7-8 with TRBJ2-1; TRBD2 matches 10 bases. The V gene end was trimmed by 1 base and the J gene end by 0 bases; junction bases not matched to a gene: 12. The CDR3 runs to 20 residues. Germline V gene lookup returns CDR1 SGHVS and CDR2 FQNEAQ. This CDR3 is CASSLVSGRGILSSYNEQFF. In DNA, the CDR3 is TGTGCCAGCAGCTTAGTGAGCGGGAGGGGGATTTTGAGCTCCTACAATGAGCAGTTCTTC.

The chain uses TRBV27 and TRBJ1-5, with TRBD1 matching 7 bases. Trimming removed 6 bases from V and 0 bases from J; junction bases left unmatched: 2. Germline V CDR1 and CDR2: MNHEY, SMNVEV (reference sequence). The CDR3 is 14 residues long. CDR3 nucleotide sequence: TGTGCCAGCAGCCACAGGGGTAGCAATCAGCCCCAGCATTTT. Translated: CASSHRGSNQPQHF.

The chain combines TRBV28 with TRBJ1-5; no definite D call. The CDR3 consists of 16 residues. V lost 7 bases and J 6 bases, leaving 22 bases between the germline ends. Germline V lookup: CDR1 MDHEN, CDR2 SYDVKM. The DNA for the CDR3 is TGTGCCAGCATCACACCCCGAGGGCAGAGGATTCAGCCCCAGCATTTT. It is translated as CASITPRGQRIQPQHF.

Only a few counts were recorded for this clone. The rearrangement joins TRBV2 to TRBJ1-2; no definite D call. The CDR3 has 15 amino acids. Germline-derived CDR1 and CDR2 are SNHLY and FYNNEI. The ends were cut back, 2 bases at V and 1 base at J, with 11 bases in the middle. The CDR3 DNA is TGTGCCAGCAGTGAAAGGGTCGGAAATAACTATGGCTACACCTTC. Protein: CASSERVGNNYGYTF.

This chain joins TRBV7-6 and TRBJ2-7; TRBD1 matches at 7 bases. Germline CDR1 reads SGHVS; CDR2 reads FNYEAQ. Trimming at V came to 5 bases and at J to 2 bases, leaving 6 bases not matched to a gene. The CDR3 has 14 amino acids. In DNA form, the CDR3 reads TGTGCCAGCAGCCCCGAGGGACAGACCTACGAGCAGTACTTC. Residues: CASSPEGQTYEQYF.

V gene TRBV20-1 combines with J gene TRBJ2-7; D may be TRBD2 (5 bases). Germline CDR1 reads DFQATT; CDR2 reads SNEGSKA (reference sequence). V was shortened by 2 bases and J by 11 bases, with 13 bases between the two germline ends. The CDR3 is 11 residues long. In DNA, the CDR3 is TGCAGTGCTAGAAGCGGACTTTTTGAGTACTTC. It yields the protein CSARSGLFEYF.

This chain links TRBV10-3 with TRBJ1-1; 7 positions agree with TRBD1. V lost 5 bases to trimming and J lost 0 bases; unmatched junction nucleotides: 12. The CDR3 loop spans 17 amino acids. Germline assignment: CDR1 ENHRY and CDR2 SYGVKD. In DNA form, the CDR3 reads TGTGCCATCAGTCCTCGACAGGGAATTACGCTGAACACTGAAGCTTTCTTT. It codes for CAISPRQGITLNTEAFF.

The chain joins TRBV28 to TRBJ1-2, with D possibly being TRBD1 (6 bases). The germline V and J ends were trimmed by 4 bases and 8 bases, with 26 bases remaining between them. The CDR3 length is 17 residues. Germline CDR1 MDHEN, CDR2 SYDVKM. CDR3 region: CASSSGIQGPGVLGYTF. Written as DNA, the CDR3 is TGTGCCAGCAGTTCCGGAATACAGGGTCCGGGGGTTCTAGGCTACACCTTC.

This chain links TRBV10-2 with TRBJ2-5; 7 nucleotides agree with TRBD1. The germline CDR1 and CDR2 sequences are WSHSY and SAAADI. CDR3 length equals 13 residues. J lost 1 base, V lost 9 bases, and 5 bases had no gene match. CDR3 residues: CASTGTVQETQYF. CDR3 coding DNA: TGCGCCAGTACCGGGACAGTCCAAGAGACCCAGTACTTC.

The chain uses TRBV4-3 and TRBJ2-7; perhaps D is TRBD1 or TRBD2 (7 bases each). The CDR3 contains 15 residues. CDR1 LGHNA and CDR2 YSLEER come from the germline V gene. Trimming took 0 bases from V and 4 from J, leaving 13 bases between them. DNA for the CDR3: TGCGCCAGCAGCCAAGACAGGGGGGGATTATACGAGCAGTACTTC. It specifies CASSQDRGGLYEQYF.

The chain couples TRBV7-9 to TRBJ2-1, with D possibly TRBD2 on 5 matching bases. Trimming removed 8 bases from V and 12 bases from J, with 23 bases in between. Germline V gives CDR1 SEHNR, CDR2 FQNEAQ (reference sequence). This CDR3 spans 14 amino acids. DNA for the CDR3: TGTGCCAGCGAGCTTAGTGTGGGGTTAGAGGGGCAGTTCTTC. Protein: CASELSVGLEGQFF.

This clone was found many times. This sequence joins TRBV2 and TRBJ2-7; D may be TRBD1 (6 bases). V was pared by 1 base and J by 0 bases, with 10 bases between. Germline loops: CDR1 SNHLY, CDR2 FYNNEI. There are 15 residues in the CDR3. DNA for the CDR3: TGTGCCAGCAGTGAAGGCGTCAGGGGCTCCTACGAGCAGTACTTC. Its protein is CASSEGVRGSYEQYF.

The chain recombines TRBV11-2 with TRBJ2-5, with D possibly called TRBD1 or TRBD2 (5 bases each). The CDR3 is 17 amino acids. Germline assignment: CDR1 SGHAT and CDR2 FQNNGV. V was cut by 2 bases and J by 4 bases, with 20 bases left in between. The CDR3 DNA sequence: TGTGCCAGCAGCTTAAGCCCGTCGGGGCGGCTGATAGAGACCCAGTACTTC. It specifies CASSLSPSGRLIETQYF.

V usage is TRBV23-1 and J usage is TRBJ2-5; the D gene could be TRBD1 or TRBD2 (5 bases each). TRBV23-1 is assigned to the ORF class and has an uncertain function. V lost 2 bases to trimming and J lost 3 bases, with 13 bases between them. The CDR3 consists of 15 residues. The CDR3 nucleotides read TGCGCCAGCAGTCAAGCGGCCCAGGGAGAAGAGACCCAGTACTTC. Protein sequence: CASSQAAQGEETQYF.